Below are 3 T cell receptor beta chains sequenced from a single sample in a study of tumor and adjacent non-tumor tissue in lung cancer. The template was RNA from unsorted bulk tissue. The normal lung tissue was taken more than 3 cm from the tumor edge. The library came from three nested PCR rounds adapted from ARM-PCR protocols. Each CDR3 protein gets one entry after TCRdb re-called the multiplex PCR reads with MiXCR. The table shows tens of thousands of distinct CDR3 sequences, with roughly 60% occurring only once. Sequencing was done on a sample of distant non-tumor lung tissue. These receptors all come from a woman aged 70-85 years with non-small cell lung cancer.

The rearrangement links TRBV29-1 to TRBJ2-5, with D perhaps TRBD2 (6 bases). Germline V gives CDR1 SQVTM, CDR2 ANQGSEA. This CDR3 has 14 residues. Trimming cost V 4 bases and J 6 bases, with 18 bases left between them. The CDR3 DNA reads TGCAGCGTTGGTCGGCCTTCAGGAGGGAAGACCCAGTACTTC. The encoded protein is CSVGRPSGGKTQYF. Full variable domain (missing parts from reference TRBV29-1 and TRBJ2-5): SAVISQKPSRDICQRGTSLTIQCQVDSQVTMMFWYRQQPGQSLTLIATANQGSEATYESGFVIDKFPISRPNLTFSTLTVSNMSPEDSSIYLCSVGRPSGGKTQYFGPGTRLLVL.

With respect to this clonotype: The junction does not match germline at one end; this may be a read error. V usage is TRBV12-5 and J usage is TRBJ1-2; D gene ambiguous. The CDR3 extends over 13 amino acids. Per the germline V gene, CDR1 is LGHNT and CDR2 is FRNRAP. CDR3 loop: CAGGPGSAYGYIF. CDR3 nucleotide sequence: TGTGCTGGTGGCCCCGGGTCAGCTTATGGCTACATCTTC.

In its sample, this clonotype was seen once. The CDR3 does not close with the conserved phenylalanine or tryptophan, likely indicating a read error. The chain uses TRBV6-1 and TRBJ2-7; D not resolved. CDR1 and CDR2 (germline): MNHNS, SASEGT. Trimming took off 0 bases at V and 4 bases at J, with 10 bases between the two ends. CDR3 size: 14 residues. The CDR3 region has the DNA TGTGCCAGCAGTGAAGCGGGAAATGCGTACGAGCAGTACTCC. Protein: CASSEAGNAYEQYS.